This T cell receptor delta chain was identified during a study of γδ T cells in repeated Plasmodium falciparum infection. This clone has just a few counts. TCRdb has a much larger clone's protein, which differs at residue 18 from the translation of this DNA, likely because of a read error; what is shown is the protein translated from the DNA. TCRdb reapplied CATT to the multiplex PCR reads. Altogether 53,000 or so delta-chain clones are present, around 2% being singletons, with the ten largest covering around 24%. Material for sequencing was gamma-delta T cells from blood. The TCR sequence derives from a pool of human donors (malaria-infected and uninfected, not separated).

DNA of the CDR3: TGTGCTCTTAGAGGAGGGGGATACCCTGGGATACTGGGGTACACCGATAAATTCATCTTT. This gives the protein CALRGGGYPGILGYTDKFIF. Called V gene: TRDV1; the J gene was not called; the table names TRDD3, a call not compared with the DNA. Germline values: CDR1 TSWWSYY, CDR2 QGS. The CDR3 is made up of 20 amino acids.